The 13 T cell receptor beta chains listed next were all sequenced from one sample in a study of human T cells and chemical hapten exposure. Time point here: patch test 1, 2 weeks after DPC sensitization. Sample treatment: therapeutic diphenylcyclopropenone sensitization with weekly scalp DPC. TCRdb independently ran MiXCR on the RACE reads; one entry per CDR3 protein. In the table there are roughly 70,000 distinct CDR3 sequences, about 31% of which are singletons. Sequencing was performed on whole blood, taken in connection with sensitization to the hapten diphenylcyclopropenone (DPC). The receptor source for this set is a man aged 40-50 years with alopecia areata. Some clones in this sample may be carry-over from other donors' samples.

The chain is built from TRBV2 and TRBJ2-7; 9 bases fit TRBD2. Germline V gene lookup returns CDR1 SNHLY and CDR2 FYNNEI. V lost 6 bases and J lost 2; bases outside the gene matches: 8. The CDR3 loop spans 15 amino acids. The CDR3 DNA reads TGTGCCAGCAGGGTAGAGGCGGGAGGGACCTACGAGCAGTACTTC. Protein sequence: CASRVEAGGTYEQYF.

In this sample, this clonotype turned up a few times. The chain links TRBV7-2 to TRBJ2-3; a weak D match, TRBD2 (5 bases). The germline V and J ends were trimmed by 5 bases and 7 bases, with 13 bases remaining between them. This CDR3 has 13 residues. The V gene's germline CDR1 is SGHTA and CDR2 FQGNSA. The CDR3 here is CASSDWTYYTQYF. The CDR3 DNA reads TGTGCCAGCAGCGATTGGACTTACTATACGCAGTATTTT.

V usage is TRBV6-6 and J usage is TRBJ1-1, with TRBD1 matching over 7 bases. The germline gives CDR1 MNHNY, CDR2 SVGAGI (reference sequence). Unmatched junction bases numbered 4, after V lost 2 bases and J lost 1 base. This CDR3 is 15 amino acids long. The CDR3 sequence is CASSYAGQTNTEAFF. DNA for the CDR3: TGTGCCAGCAGTTACGCGGGACAGACGAACACTGAAGCTTTCTTT.

A remark on this clonotype: At one boundary the junction diverges from the germline segment, which might be a read error. The chain joins TRBV27 to TRBJ2-3; TRBD1 matches 9 bases. Germline-derived CDR1 and CDR2 are MNHEY and SMNVEV (reference sequence). This CDR3 spans 16 amino acids. The CDR3 nucleotides are TGTGCCAGCAGTTCATCCGGGACAGGGACCACATATACGCAGTATTTT. This gives the protein CASSSSGTGTTYTQYF.

The rearrangement uses TRBV4-1 and TRBJ2-7; perhaps TRBD1 as D (5 bases). V was cut by 4 bases and J by 0 bases, with 19 bases left in between. Germline lookup yields CDR1 MGHRA and CDR2 YSYEKL. This CDR3 has 17 residues. The CDR3 bases are TGCGCCAGCAGCCCCGGGCTGACAGAGATAAGCTCCTACGAGCAGTACTTC. It encodes CASSPGLTEISSYEQYF.

The CDR3 DNA reads TGCAGTGCTAGAGATCGGCCTAGCGGGAGAACAGATACGCAGTATTTT. As protein: CSARDRPSGRTDTQYF. The chain links TRBV20-1 to TRBJ2-3, with 10 bases lining up with TRBD2. Losses at the gene ends were 0 bases for V and 3 bases for J; bases not matched to a gene: 6. The length of the CDR3 is 16 residues. Germline CDR1 reads DFQATT; CDR2 reads SNEGSKA (reference sequence).

This chain joins TRBV30 and TRBJ1-1, with D unresolved. The germline V gene encodes CDR1 GTSNPN and CDR2 SVGIG (reference sequence). The V end was cut by 5 bases, the J end by 2 bases, with 21 bases between. The CDR3 spans 16 residues. The CDR3 region is CAWSSWGSPKNTEAFF. The CDR3 bases are TGTGCCTGGTCCTCTTGGGGTTCCCCAAAAAACACTGAAGCTTTCTTT.

The chain couples TRBV20-1 to TRBJ2-7, with TRBD1 as a possible D gene (6 bases). The CDR3 sequence is 14 residues long. Germline CDR1 is DFQATT and CDR2 is SNEGSKA (reference sequence). Trimming took 3 bases from V and 3 from J, leaving 15 bases between them. The CDR3 DNA is TGCAGTGCTAGGATCGGACAGAACCTCTACGAGCAGTACTTC. Translation: CSARIGQNLYEQYF.

There are many counts of this clonotype. This sequence joins TRBV20-1 and TRBJ2-1; TRBD2 agrees at 11 bases. V lost 3 bases, J lost 3 bases, and 7 bases stayed unmatched. This CDR3 is 16 amino acids long. Germline V CDR1 and CDR2: DFQATT, SNEGSKA (reference sequence). The CDR3: CSAREYSGRVYNEQFF. CDR3 nucleotides: TGCAGTGCTAGGGAATATAGCGGGAGGGTCTACAATGAGCAGTTCTTC.

This chain joins TRBV20-1 and TRBJ2-1, with D possibly matching TRBD1 (5 bases). Germline values: CDR1 DFQATT, CDR2 SNEGSKA (reference sequence). This CDR3 has 15 amino acids. The V and J ends lost 0 bases and 5 bases respectively, with 14 bases between them. CDR3 protein: CSARDWQGLHNEQFF. The CDR3, as DNA: TGCAGTGCTAGAGATTGGCAGGGCCTACACAATGAGCAGTTCTTC.

This clonotype was recorded a few times. The chain is built from TRBV7-2 and TRBJ2-7, with D uncertain. The V and J ends lost 5 bases and 6 bases respectively, with 8 bases between them. CDR3 length: 11 residues. In germline, CDR1 is SGHTA, CDR2 FQGNSA. The CDR3 here is CASSPAFEQYF. The DNA for the CDR3 is TGTGCCAGCAGCCCCGCCTTCGAGCAGTACTTC.

The chain joins TRBV27 to TRBJ2-1; 7 nucleotides match TRBD1. V lost 2 bases and J lost 6; bases outside the gene matches: 7. Germline V gene lookup returns CDR1 MNHEY and CDR2 SMNVEV (reference sequence). The CDR3 has 15 amino acids. DNA of the CDR3: TGTGCCAGCAGTTTAGTCAGGGGGAGTCCCAATGAGCAGTTCTTC. Protein sequence: CASSLVRGSPNEQFF.

The chain combines TRBV2 with TRBJ1-2, with D uncertain. There are 14 residues in the CDR3. Germline CDR1 reads SNHLY; CDR2 reads FYNNEI. V lost 5 bases and J lost 5, with 15 bases in between. The CDR3 loop reads CASSRRAVIYGYTF. The CDR3 bases are TGTGCCAGCAGTCGGAGGGCGGTTATTTATGGCTACACCTTC.